The 19 T cell receptor beta chains in this list originate from one sample, sequenced in a study of post-analysis software for immune sequencing data. Study results and caveats: Five or six TRBV segments, TRBV5-6, TRBV5-1 and TRBV20-1 among them, were found more frequent in patients than controls.

Antigens of these TCRs are unknown. Unique molecular identifiers tagged the TCR beta cDNA libraries. A single record per CDR3 protein comes from TCRdb applying MiXCR to the PCR reads. The table records hundreds of thousands of distinct CDR3 sequences, roughly 58% of them present only once. The specimen sequenced was blood. The receptors here all came from a girl aged 10 to 17 with multiple sclerosis.

This clonotype turned up a few times. This chain uses TRBV20-1 with TRBJ2-5; D possibly corresponds to TRBD1 (6 bases). The CDR3 runs 13 residues. Germline CDR1 is DFQATT and CDR2 is SNEGSKA (reference sequence). The V end was cut by 6 bases, the J end by 5 bases, with 16 bases between. Here the CDR3 reads CSAAERGWETQYF. The CDR3 DNA reads TGCAGTGCGGCCGAGAGGGGGTGGGAGACCCAGTACTTC.

V usage is TRBV12-3 or TRBV12-4 and J usage is TRBJ1-2, with D perhaps TRBD1 (6 bases). V dropped 6 bases and J dropped 0 bases, with 11 bases sitting between them. The CDR3 length is 14 residues. This CDR3 reads CASRPTGTNYGYTF. CDR3 in DNA: TGTGCCAGCAGGCCGACAGGAACTAACTATGGCTACACCTTC.

V is TRBV12-3 or TRBV12-4 and J is TRBJ2-5; 8 bases agree with TRBD2. The J segment lost 1 base and the V segment lost 8 bases, leaving 6 bases of the junction unmatched. The CDR3 length is 14 residues. The CDR3 nucleotides read TGTGCCAGCGCTCCTACTAGCGGCCAAGAGACCCAGTACTTC. This translates into CASAPTSGQETQYF.

This clonotype was recorded once. J is TRBJ1-1 and V is TRBV5-5, with a weak D call TRBD1 (5 bases). Germline V gives CDR1 SGHKS, CDR2 YYEKEE (reference sequence). Trimming stripped 5 bases from V and 3 bases from J, with 14 bases between. The CDR3 has 14 residues. CDR3 nucleotide sequence: TGTGCCAGCAGAAGGCGGGAGGGGCACACTGAAGCTTTCTTT. This sequence encodes CASRRREGHTEAFF.

The chain couples TRBV7-3 to TRBJ1-1; TRBD1 aligns across 7 bases. V gave up 5 bases and J gave up 5 bases; unmatched junction bases: 5. CDR1 SGHTA and CDR2 FQGTGA come from the germline V gene. The CDR3 consists of 13 residues. The CDR3 loop reads CASSANRGTEAFF. CDR3 nucleotide sequence: TGTGCCAGCAGCGCTAACAGGGGAACTGAAGCTTTCTTT.

J is TRBJ2-7 and V is TRBV10-3; TRBD1 or TRBD2 may be the D gene (7 bases each). Germline assignment: CDR1 ENHRY and CDR2 SYGVKD. This CDR3 has 14 amino acids. The CDR3 loop reads CAKSRGGQGYEQYF. DNA for the CDR3: TGTGCTAAATCCAGGGGGGGACAAGGCTACGAGCAGTACTTC.

This clonotype was detected only a few times. J is TRBJ2-1 and V is TRBV29-1; weak D call: TRBD1 (5 bases). Per germline, CDR1 SQVTM and CDR2 ANQGSEA. With 5 bases removed from V and 8 bases from J, the gap between germline ends came to 10 bases. The CDR3 contains 11 residues. The CDR3 reads CSVRGSDEQFF. The CDR3 DNA sequence: TGCAGCGTTAGGGGTTCGGATGAGCAGTTCTTC.

This sequence joins TRBV20-1 and TRBJ2-5; D is undetermined. The germline V and J ends were trimmed by 1 base and 4 bases, with 10 bases remaining between them. Looked up from germline, CDR1 is DFQATT and CDR2 is SNEGSKA (reference sequence). The CDR3 is 13 residues long. CDR3 protein: CSARAPSRETQYF. DNA of the CDR3: TGCAGTGCTAGAGCTCCCTCAAGAGAGACCCAGTACTTC.

The V and J genes are TRBV29-1 and TRBJ1-1; possible D gene TRBD1, 5 bases. This CDR3 contains 14 residues. Trimming stripped 5 bases from V and 2 bases from J, with 15 bases between. Germline V CDR1 and CDR2: SQVTM, ANQGSEA. The CDR3 sequence: CSVHPRQTNTEAFF. The CDR3 nucleotides read TGCAGCGTTCATCCGCGACAGACCAACACTGAAGCTTTCTTT.

This chain links TRBV6-5 with TRBJ1-2; D possibly corresponds to TRBD1 (5 bases). The V gene lost 7 bases and the J gene lost 4 bases, with 13 bases spanning the gap. The CDR3 runs 13 residues. Germline V gene lookup returns CDR1 MNHEY and CDR2 SVGAGI. The CDR3 loop reads CASIETQGYGYTF. In DNA form, the CDR3 reads TGTGCCAGCATCGAGACTCAGGGCTATGGCTACACCTTC.

In this sample, this clonotype turned up a few times. The genes are TRBV5-1 and TRBJ2-7, with 8 bases fitting TRBD1. The CDR3 loop spans 14 amino acids. CDR1 is SGHRS and CDR2 is YFSETQ in the germline V gene. V lost 1 base, J lost 4 bases, and 4 bases stayed unmatched. The CDR3 spells CASSLPDRGYEQYF. Here the CDR3 DNA reads TGCGCCAGCAGCTTGCCCGACAGGGGTTACGAGCAGTACTTC.

The chain uses TRBV7-8 and TRBJ2-5; a possible D gene is TRBD2 (6 bases). Trimming took 0 bases from V and 1 from J, leaving 12 bases between them. Germline V gene data show CDR1 as SGHVS and CDR2 as FQNEAQ. There are 16 residues in the CDR3. The CDR3 bases are TGTGCCAGCAGCTTAGCGGAGGGACTCCCCCAAGAGACCCAGTACTTC. It codes for CASSLAEGLPQETQYF.

The rearrangement joins TRBV20-1 to TRBJ1-1, with TRBD1 as a possible D gene (6 bases). The CDR3 extends over 15 amino acids. Trimming shortened V by 0 bases and J by 4 bases, and 15 bases separated the two germline ends. The V gene's germline CDR1 is DFQATT and CDR2 SNEGSKA (reference sequence). CDR3 in DNA: TGCAGTGCTAGAGATCCGGGAACAGGGTTCACTGAAGCTTTCTTT. The encoded protein is CSARDPGTGFTEAFF.

V is TRBV7-8 and J is TRBJ2-7; TRBD2 agrees at 7 bases. The trim removed 5 bases at V and 0 bases at J, leaving 10 bases unmatched. Germline CDR1 SGHVS, CDR2 FQNEAQ. The CDR3 contains 16 residues. In DNA form, the CDR3 reads TGTGCCAGCAGCCCACGGGGGGTCCAACCCTCCTACGAGCAGTACTTC. It encodes CASSPRGVQPSYEQYF.

This clonotype turned up a few times. This chain joins TRBV15 and TRBJ2-6; D tentatively fits TRBD1 or TRBD2 (5 bases each). The V gene's germline CDR1 is LNHNV and CDR2 YYDKDF (reference sequence). This CDR3 has 18 residues. Trimming removed 1 base at V and 0 bases at J, with 13 bases between. Here the CDR3 DNA reads TGTGCCACCAGCAGAGGCAGGGACCCTCTCTCTGGGGCCAACGTCCTGACTTTC. Translation: CATSRGRDPLSGANVLTF.

J is TRBJ2-5 and V is TRBV6-2 or TRBV6-3; D ambiguous. Between the trimmed V and J ends, which lost 7 bases and 0 bases, there was a span of 9 bases. The CDR3 is 13 residues long. The germline V gene has CDR1 MNHEY and CDR2 SVGEGT. The CDR3 here is CASKSSDQETQYF. The CDR3 nucleotides are TGTGCCAGCAAGTCGAGCGACCAAGAGACCCAGTACTTC.

V usage is TRBV7-3 and J usage is TRBJ2-3; D not certain. CDR1 and CDR2 from the germline V gene are SGHTA and FQGTGA. V was shortened by 6 bases and J by 0 bases, with 13 bases between the two germline ends. The CDR3 runs to 15 residues. This chain's CDR3 is CASRDAETSTDTQYF. Written as DNA, the CDR3 is TGTGCCAGCAGGGACGCAGAGACTAGCACAGATACGCAGTATTTT.

There are a few counts of this clonotype. The CDR3 DNA reads as TGCAGTGCTTCCCCCCTTAGAGGGAGGGCTGGCAATGAGCAGTTCTTC. This codes for CSASPLRGRAGNEQFF. The gene calls are TRBV20-1 and TRBJ2-1, with 7 bases that match TRBD2. CDR1 and CDR2 from the germline V gene are DFQATT and SNEGSKA (reference sequence). This CDR3 comprises 16 residues. V shed 5 bases and J 6 bases; nucleotides not matched to a gene: 16.

The CDR3 spells CASRHPRGMGTEAFF. The CDR3, as DNA: TGTGCCAGCAGACACCCTAGAGGGATGGGCACTGAAGCTTTCTTT. The V call is TRBV6-6, the J call TRBJ1-1; no definite D call. Deletions cut 6 bases from V and 4 bases from J, with 18 bases between. The germline V gene encodes CDR1 MNHNY and CDR2 SVGAGI (reference sequence). The CDR3 totals 15 residues.